This TCR beta chain was retrieved from a study of cytomegalovirus exposure and HLA in healthy donors. V lost 4 bases, J lost 2 bases, and 11 bases stayed unmatched. From germline, CDR1 is SGHRS and CDR2 YFSETQ. The CDR3 is 18 residues long. Both 60 Vbeta primers and 13 Jbeta primers went into the PCR. Assay: immunoSEQ multiplex PCR; the TCRdb copy retains only in-frame clones and omits some. The table has 90,000 to 100,000 clones, 77% seen once; the top ten hold 7.5% to 9%. Sample: PBMCs. The rearrangement links TRBV5-1 to TRBJ1-6, with 8 bases fitting TRBD1. This TCR derives from a female donor in good health and CMV-seronegative. CDR3 in amino acids: CASSPGIRTGPYNSPLHF. The DNA of the CDR3 is TGCGCCAGCAGCCCTGGCATCCGGACAGGGCCCTATAATTCACCCCTCCACTTT.